This T cell receptor (beta chain) was identified during a study of vaccination and CD4 T cells after COVID-19. Study-level background: The study enrolled six male and four female convalescents, two of whom were Hispanic. Whole-study results and caveats: Median reactive clonotypes, those recognizing SARS-CoV-2, rose from approximately 21 to 40, not significantly.

Regarding treatment: approximately 9-day PBMC culture with coronavirus spike peptide pools or control peptides (ViraFEST assay). Using peptide pools, antigen-specific T cells were expanded in ViraFEST before TCRs were sequenced. CDR1 and CDR2 (germline): SGHNT, YYREEE (reference sequence). CDR3 length: 12 amino acids. Cultured CD4+ T-cell DNA underwent Oncomine TCR Beta short-read sequencing. The source of extracted genomic DNA was cultured CD4+ T cells. TCRdb reprocessed the PCR reads with MiXCR, giving one entry per CDR3 protein. This sample has about 10,000 distinct CDR3 sequences, with about 33% found just once. As for this clonotype: Its antigen remains unidentified.

The chain links TRBV5-4 to TRBJ2-4; the D is unclear. The closer fit of TRBJ2-5 to the DNA end suggests the J call may be wrong. Specimen: CD4+ T cells from blood, cultured in vitro, collected after SARS-CoV-2 vaccination. The source of this sequence is a human donor who had recovered from COVID-19. The DNA for the CDR3 is TGTGCCAGCAGCTTGGTGGGCGGGACCCAGTACTTC. This codes for CASSLVGGTQYF.